A single sample gave rise to the 30 T cell receptor beta chains below, sequenced in a study of metastatic and nonmetastatic thyroid tumors. TCRdb re-clonotyped the PCR reads through MiXCR. Seen here are 15,000 to 20,000 clones, around 30% observed once, and the top ten hold about 16%. Prior to thyroid surgery, none of the patients had received any treatment. The sequenced sample was tumor tissue. The origin of the receptors is a female donor with papillary thyroid cancer or a benign thyroid nodule (not recorded which). Some clones in this sample may be carry-over from other donors' samples.

The gene calls are TRBV28 and TRBJ2-1; 15 bases line up with TRBD2. V was clipped by 4 bases and J by 5 bases; unmatched bases: 6. The CDR3 spans 17 residues. The germline CDR1 and CDR2 sequences are MDHEN and SYDVKM. The CDR3 sequence: CASSSPGLAGGDNEQFF. As DNA, the CDR3 is TGTGCCAGCAGTTCCCCTGGACTAGCGGGGGGGGACAATGAGCAGTTCTTC.

The sample holds a few counts of this clone. This sequence joins TRBV19 and TRBJ2-2; D is uncertain. V lost 6 bases, J lost 7 bases, and 9 bases lay in between. This CDR3 has 12 amino acids. Germline CDR1 is LNHDA and CDR2 is SQIVND (reference sequence). In DNA form, the CDR3 reads TGTGCCAGTAGCGCACGCCTCGGGGAGCTGTTTTTT. It translates to CASSARLGELFF.

The sample holds many counts of this clone. The genes are TRBV28 and TRBJ1-3; D ambiguous. Germline V CDR1 and CDR2: MDHEN, SYDVKM. The CDR3 covers 16 residues. V was pared by 2 bases and J by 0 bases, with 11 bases between. The CDR3 loop reads CASSLLNQYSGNTIYF. The CDR3 region has the DNA TGTGCCAGCAGTTTACTAAACCAGTACTCTGGAAACACCATATATTTT.

The chain has TRBV20-1 and TRBJ2-3; 8 nucleotides agree with TRBD2. Germline-derived CDR1 and CDR2 are DFQATT and SNEGSKA (reference sequence). The trim removed 1 base at V and 1 base at J, leaving 13 bases unmatched. This CDR3 contains 18 residues. The CDR3: CSARGYSGSAEGTDTQYF. The DNA for the CDR3 is TGCAGTGCTAGAGGATACAGCGGGAGCGCGGAAGGCACAGATACGCAGTATTTT.

The rearrangement links TRBV20-1 to TRBJ1-1; 8 bases are a match to TRBD1. The junction had 18 bases not matched to a gene; V was cut back by 0 bases and J by 6 bases. This CDR3 spans 18 amino acids. Germline V gene sequence: CDR1 DFQATT, CDR2 SNEGSKA (reference sequence). The CDR3 loop is CSARDTPGQGSMVAEAFF. CDR3 sequence (DNA): TGCAGTGCTAGAGATACCCCCGGACAGGGTAGTATGGTGGCTGAAGCTTTCTTT.

This clone was counted only a few times. This chain uses TRBV6-2 or TRBV6-3 with TRBJ2-7, with 8 bases matching TRBD2. Trimming at V came to 5 bases and at J to 3 bases, leaving 3 bases not matched to a gene. Germline V gene sequence: CDR1 MNHEY, CDR2 SVGEGT. The length of the CDR3 is 13 residues. The CDR3 coding sequence is TGTGCCAGCAGTGGGACTAGAGGCTACGAGCAGTACTTC. It specifies CASSGTRGYEQYF.

On this clone itself: Germline and junction disagree at one end, which may indicate a read error. The V and J genes are TRBV7-2 and TRBJ2-7; tentative D call: TRBD2 (5 bases). The germline gives CDR1 SGHTA, CDR2 FQGNSA. CDR3 size: 13 residues. The CDR3 nucleotides are TGTGCCAGCAGCACGGGAATAGGTTCCGAGCAGTCCTTC. It yields the protein CASSTGIGSEQSF. The full variable domain, its missing parts supplied by reference TRBV7-2 and TRBJ2-7, is GAGVSQSPSNKVTEKGKDVELRCDPISGHTALYWYRQSLGQGLEFLIYFQGNSAPDKSGLPSDRFSAERTGGSVSTLTIQRTQQEDSAVYLCASSTGIGSEQSFGPGTRLTVT.

The gene calls are TRBV11-2 and TRBJ2-1; maybe TRBD2 (6 bases). This CDR3 has 13 residues. V was cut by 4 bases and J by 8 bases, with 12 bases left in between. Per the germline V gene, CDR1 is SGHAT and CDR2 is FQNNGV. CDR3 nucleotide sequence: TGTGCCAGCAGCTCCGACTGGGGGGATGAGCAGTTCTTC. It is translated as CASSSDWGDEQFF.

This clone is classed as medium-sized. V and J are TRBV10-3 and TRBJ2-7; D tentatively reads TRBD1 or TRBD2 (5 bases each). This CDR3 has 13 amino acids. The germline V gene encodes CDR1 ENHRY and CDR2 SYGVKD. The V gene lost 0 bases and the J gene lost 9 bases, with 12 bases spanning the gap. The CDR3 bases are TGTGCCATCAGTGAGTCGTTGGGGGTGTGGCAGTACTTC. Residues: CAISESLGVWQYF.

This clone was observed a handful of times. CDR3 protein: CASSEGAGSPLHF. The CDR3, as DNA: TGCGCCAGCAGTGAGGGGGCAGGCTCACCCCTCCACTTT. The genes are TRBV10-1 and TRBJ1-6; a weak D match, TRBD1 (5 bases). The CDR3 sequence is 13 residues long. CDR1 WNHNN and CDR2 SYGVQD come from the germline V gene (reference sequence). V dropped 2 bases and J dropped 10 bases, with 9 bases sitting between them.

This chain links TRBV11-2 with TRBJ2-7, with 10 positions matching TRBD1. Germline V gives CDR1 SGHAT, CDR2 FQNNGV. CDR3 length: 17 residues. The V gene end was trimmed by 5 bases and the J gene end by 3 bases; junction bases not matched to a gene: 13. CDR3 in DNA: TGTGCCAGCAGCGATGTACTCTCGGGACAGGGGTACTACGAGCAGTACTTC. Its translation: CASSDVLSGQGYYEQYF.

This clone was seen many times. One end of the junction is discordant with germline, which a read error may explain. The sample has other DNA sequences that encode this CDR3 too. The chain is built from TRBV3-1 and TRBJ1-4; D gene ambiguous. Germline values: CDR1 LGHDT, CDR2 YNNKEL (reference sequence). CDR3 length equals 15 residues. The CDR3 loop reads CASSQVFTRSEKLFF. The CDR3 DNA follows: TGTGCCAGCAGCCAAGTGTTCACAAGGTCTGAAAAACTGTTTTTC.

The table lists this clone with many counts. In DNA, the CDR3 is TGCAGTGCTGCCCCCAGGCCTGGAACTGAAGCTTTCTTT. This codes for CSAAPRPGTEAFF. This sequence joins TRBV20-1 and TRBJ1-1, with unresolved D. There are 13 residues in the CDR3. The V gene's germline CDR1 is DFQATT and CDR2 SNEGSKA (reference sequence). V was trimmed by 5 bases and J by 5 bases, leaving 15 bases between them.

This clone appeared a few times. The germline gene is not matched at one end of the junction; a read error may be the cause. This sequence joins TRBV6-5 and TRBJ2-7; no firm D call. CDR3 length: 13 residues. Per the germline V gene, CDR1 is MNHEY and CDR2 is SVGAGI. In DNA, the CDR3 is TGTGCCAGCAGTTACGGAACCGGTCAGGAGCATTACTTC. Protein: CASSYGTGQEHYF.

This chain joins TRBV5-1 and TRBJ1-5; the D gene is possibly TRBD1 (6 bases). CDR1 and CDR2 (germline): SGHRS, YFSETQ. The CDR3 consists of 15 residues. The V gene lost 0 bases and the J gene lost 6 bases, with 13 bases spanning the gap. The DNA for the CDR3 is TGCGCCAGCAGCTTGGCAGGGGAAGGTAGTCAGCCCCAGCATTTT. It is translated as CASSLAGEGSQPQHF. The entire variable domain, with the rest obtained from reference TRBV5-1 and TRBJ1-5, is as follows: KAGVTQTPRYLIKTRGQQVTLSCSPISGHRSVSWYQQTPGQGLQFLFEYFSETQRNKGNFPGRFSGRQFSNSRSEMNVSTLELGDSALYLCASSLAGEGSQPQHFGDGTRLSIL.

This chain uses TRBV5-1 with TRBJ2-2; TRBD2 aligns across 7 bases. The CDR3 has 17 amino acids. CDR1 is SGHRS and CDR2 is YFSETQ in the germline V gene. The V segment lost 4 bases and the J segment 4 bases; nucleotides outside the gene matches: 13. Written as DNA, the CDR3 is TGCGCCAGCAGCCCATTCAGGCTAGCGGAATGCACCGGGGAGCTGTTTTTT. Residues: CASSPFRLAECTGELFF.

The rearrangement links TRBV5-1 to TRBJ2-3, with unresolved D. The CDR3 extends over 14 amino acids. Trimming cost V 0 bases and J 1 base, with 6 bases left between them. Germline assignment: CDR1 SGHRS and CDR2 YFSETQ. CDR3 protein: CASSLAQRTDTQYF. CDR3 DNA: TGCGCCAGCAGCTTGGCCCAGCGCACAGATACGCAGTATTTT.

The rearrangement links TRBV5-1 to TRBJ2-1, with a possible D match to TRBD1 (5 bases). The germline CDR1 and CDR2 sequences are SGHRS and YFSETQ. Between the trimmed V and J ends, which lost 4 bases and 7 bases, there was a span of 18 bases. CDR3 length: 15 residues. The CDR3 reads CASSVTGRGRNEQFF. CDR3 bases: TGCGCCAGCAGCGTTACAGGAAGGGGAAGAAATGAGCAGTTCTTC.

CDR3 protein: CASSIDEMDPEAFF. The DNA of the CDR3 is TGTGCCAGTAGTATAGACGAAATGGATCCTGAAGCTTTCTTT. The chain joins TRBV19 to TRBJ1-1; D is unresolved. From germline, CDR1 is LNHDA and CDR2 SQIVND (reference sequence). Trimming pared 0 bases from V and 6 bases from J, leaving 11 bases between. There are 14 residues in the CDR3.

The genes are TRBV5-4 and TRBJ2-1, with TRBD1 matching 9 bases. This CDR3 region has 15 residues. Trimming cost V 2 bases and J 9 bases; bases outside gene matches: 9. The germline V gene has CDR1 SGHNT and CDR2 YYREEE (reference sequence). Here the CDR3 DNA reads TGTGCCAGCAGCTTTCAAACAGGGGGCCTTGGTGAGCAGTTCTTC. It is translated as CASSFQTGGLGEQFF.

This clone is medium-sized in the sample. V usage is TRBV20-1 and J usage is TRBJ2-7; D gene unclear. This CDR3 comprises 15 residues. Trimming left V 6 bases short and J 7 bases short, with 25 bases between. The germline CDR1 and CDR2 sequences are DFQATT and SNEGSKA (reference sequence). CDR3 residues: CSALDPLKPYEEQYF. DNA of the CDR3: TGCAGTGCCTTGGACCCTTTGAAACCCTACGAGGAGCAGTACTTC.

This chain uses TRBV4-3 with TRBJ1-2; TRBD1 is a possible D gene (5 bases). V was cut by 1 base and J by 7 bases, with 16 bases left in between. Germline CDR1 reads LGHNA; CDR2 reads YSLEER. The CDR3 is 15 residues long. In nucleotides, the CDR3 is TGCGCCAGCAGCCAAGTTAGGGGATTGACAGTTGGCTACACCTTC. It is translated as CASSQVRGLTVGYTF.

This clone was recorded many times. The CDR3 coding sequence is TGTGCCAGCAGCCCCGATGCAATCGGCACAGATACGCAGTATTTT. Translating it yields CASSPDAIGTDTQYF. The chain uses TRBV9 and TRBJ2-3; no reliable D call. Trimming stripped 4 bases from V and 1 base from J, with 13 bases between. The V gene's germline CDR1 is SGDLS and CDR2 YYNGEE. The CDR3 has 15 residues. Full variable domain (rest looked up from reference TRBV9 and TRBJ2-3): DSGVTQTPKHLITATGQRVTLRCSPRSGDLSVYWYQQSLDQGLQFLIQYYNGEERAKGNILERFSAQQFPDLHSELNLSSLELGDSALYFCASSPDAIGTDTQYFGPGTRLTVL.

Concerning this clone itself: The CDR3 does not end in the conserved phenylalanine or tryptophan, so this is likely a read error. This chain uses TRBV20-1 with TRBJ2-7, with 12 bases aligning to TRBD2. V trimming: 1 base; J trimming: 4 bases; junction bases outside the gene matches: 5. The CDR3 sequence is 15 residues long. Germline CDR1 DFQATT, CDR2 SNEGSKA (reference sequence). The CDR3 DNA reads as TGCAGTGCTAGAGCTACCCTAGCGGGAGGGTACGAGCAGTACCTC. Its protein is CSARATLAGGYEQYL.

This clone was seen repeatedly, ten times or more. This chain uses TRBV7-9 with TRBJ2-1; 7 bases map to TRBD1. The V segment lost 3 bases and the J segment 8 bases; nucleotides outside the gene matches: 10. The CDR3 consists of 15 residues. CDR1 and CDR2 from the germline V gene are SEHNR and FQNEAQ (reference sequence). This CDR3 is CASSFRQGVSDEQFF. DNA of the CDR3: TGTGCCAGCAGCTTTAGACAGGGAGTAAGCGATGAGCAGTTCTTC.

By share, this clone ranks as medium-sized. Other DNA sequences in the same sample also yield this CDR3. The chain uses TRBV6-1 and TRBJ2-1; tentative D call: TRBD2 (5 bases). In germline, CDR1 is MNHNS, CDR2 SASEGT. V lost 6 bases, J lost 7 bases, and 7 bases lay in between. This CDR3 is 11 amino acids long. CDR3 sequence: CASRGVNEQFF. The CDR3 coding sequence is TGTGCCAGCAGGGGAGTAAATGAGCAGTTCTTC.

The chain couples TRBV6-1 to TRBJ2-2; 7 nucleotides line up with TRBD1. V dropped 6 bases and J dropped 1; count of bases not matched to a gene: 5. The CDR3 spans 15 residues. In germline, CDR1 is MNHNS, CDR2 SASEGT. The CDR3 loop reads CASRITGVNTGELFF. The CDR3 bases are TGTGCCAGCAGGATCACAGGGGTGAACACCGGGGAGCTGTTTTTT.

The gene calls are TRBV7-9 and TRBJ1-1; no firm D call. Germline V gene data show CDR1 as SEHNR and CDR2 as FQNEAQ (reference sequence). The CDR3 has 13 residues. The ends were cut back, 6 bases at V and 5 bases at J, with 13 bases in the middle. The CDR3 DNA reads TGTGCCAGCAGTTTGTCGAGCGGGACTGAAGCTTTCTTT. This translates into CASSLSSGTEAFF.

This clone was counted once. With a much larger clone just one base away, this may be a read error. This chain uses TRBV19 with TRBJ2-7, with D tentatively TRBD2 (5 bases). Trimming shortened V by 5 bases and J by 0 bases, and 17 bases separated the two germline ends. The CDR3 has 16 residues. Germline V gene data show CDR1 as LNHDA and CDR2 as SQIVND (reference sequence). For the CDR3, the DNA is TGTGCCAGTAGTCCTGAAAGCGGTGTATGCTCCTACGAGCAGTACTTC. Translated: CASSPESGVCSYEQYF.

This clone was recorded only once. V and J are TRBV5-1 and TRBJ1-5, with a weak D call TRBD1 (5 bases). The germline V and J ends were trimmed by 4 bases and 2 bases, with 16 bases remaining between them. The germline V gene encodes CDR1 SGHRS and CDR2 YFSETQ. The CDR3 contains 16 residues. The CDR3 DNA sequence: TGCGCCAGCAGCCGAACCAGGGAAGGGGGCAATCAGCCCCAGCATTTT. Protein product: CASSRTREGGNQPQHF. Full variable domain (rest looked up from reference TRBV5-1 and TRBJ1-5): KAGVTQTPRYLIKTRGQQVTLSCSPISGHRSVSWYQQTPGQGLQFLFEYFSETQRNKGNFPGRFSGRQFSNSRSEMNVSTLELGDSALYLCASSRTREGGNQPQHFGDGTRLSIL.